This TCR beta chain comes out of a study of blood T cell repertoires in COVID-19. Original handling: Amplified reference gene primers provided the basis for estimating nucleated cell counts. Assay used: immunoSEQ multiplex PCR; TCRdb lists only in-frame clones, some missing. V and J calls and clone size come straight from that table; D and trimming were deduced from the DNA. Of 250,000 to 300,000 clones in the sample, about nine tenths were seen once. Germline lookup yields CDR1 SGDLS and CDR2 YYNGEE. There are 16 residues in the CDR3. V lost 3 bases, J lost 4 bases, and 19 bases lay in between. Living in 20 to 30 US areas, the participants were between about 18 and 90 years of age.

The sequence came from a man younger than 30 who had recovered from COVID-19. Material: PBMCs or T cells enriched from blood (not recorded which). J is TRBJ1-1 and V is TRBV9; D might be TRBD1 (5 bases). CDR3 coding DNA: TGTGCCAGCAGCGCCCAAACGGGGGGGATCATCACTGAAGCTTTCTTT. It is translated as CASSAQTGGIITEAFF. Complete variable domain (other parts from reference TRBV9 and TRBJ1-1): DSGVTQTPKHLITATGQRVTLRCSPRSGDLSVYWYQQSLDQGLQFLIQYYNGEERAKGNILERFSAQQFPDLHSELNLSSLELGDSALYFCASSAQTGGIITEAFFGQGTRLTVV.